Presented here are 19 T cell receptor beta chains from one specimen sequenced in a study of blood T cell repertoires in COVID-19. Generated by immunoSEQ multiplex PCR, the TCRdb table keeps only in-frame clones and is missing some. The sample gives almost 400,000 clones, around 92% of which show up once; 1.5% to 2% is in the top ten. Sequencing used PBMCs or T cells enriched from blood (not recorded which). These receptors all stem from a woman in her 30s who had recovered from COVID-19.

The rearrangement links TRBV7-9 to TRBJ1-2; TRBD1 matches 7 bases. Trimming removed 3 bases from V and 6 bases from J; junction bases left unmatched: 13. This CDR3 has 16 residues. Germline CDR1 is SEHNR and CDR2 is FQNEAQ (reference sequence). As DNA, the CDR3 is TGTGCCAGCAGCTTGGTGGAGCTGGACAGGTTGGATGGCTACACCTTC. This encodes CASSLVELDRLDGYTF.

The rearrangement links TRBV12-3 or TRBV12-4 to TRBJ2-5, with D unclear. Trimming took 1 base from V and 5 from J, leaving 8 bases between them. CDR3 length equals 13 residues. The CDR3 region has the DNA TGTGCCAGCAGTTTAGGAGTGTGGGAGACCCAGTACTTC. As protein: CASSLGVWETQYF.

Only a few counts were recorded for this clone. The genes are TRBV5-1 and TRBJ2-1; 7 bases are a match to TRBD2. Germline-derived CDR1 and CDR2 are SGHRS and YFSETQ. V shed 3 bases, J shed 9 bases, and the junction held 9 bases outside the gene matches. The CDR3 runs to 14 residues. The CDR3 bases are TGCGCCAGCAGCTCCAAGACTAGCTTGAGTGAGCAGTTCTTC. Translation: CASSSKTSLSEQFF.

The V and J genes are TRBV5-6 and TRBJ2-5, with 8 positions matching TRBD1. Trimming cost V 7 bases and J 1 base; bases outside gene matches: 6. Germline-derived CDR1 and CDR2 are SGHDT and YYEEEE. This CDR3 has 14 amino acids. The CDR3 loop reads CASHRDRTQETQYF. CDR3 nucleotide sequence: TGTGCCAGCCACCGGGACAGGACCCAAGAGACCCAGTACTTC.

The chain combines TRBV7-9 with TRBJ1-1; no definite D call. The CDR3 has 13 residues. Trimming left V 5 bases short and J 0 bases short, with 7 bases between. Germline CDR1 is SEHNR and CDR2 is FQNEAQ (reference sequence). CDR3 in amino acids: CASSALMNTEAFF. The CDR3 nucleotides are TGTGCCAGCAGCGCACTCATGAACACTGAAGCTTTCTTT. The whole variable domain, filled in from reference TRBV7-9 and TRBJ1-1, reads DTGVSQNPRHKITKRGQNVTFRCDPISEHNRLYWYRQTLGQGPEFLTYFQNEAQLEKSRLLSDRFSAERPKGSFSTLEIQRTEQGDSAMYLCASSALMNTEAFFGQGTRLTVV.

The rearrangement links TRBV27 to TRBJ2-7; D may be TRBD1 (6 bases). CDR1 and CDR2 from the germline V gene are MNHEY and SMNVEV (reference sequence). Trimming pared 3 bases from V and 2 bases from J, leaving 14 bases between. This CDR3 comprises 15 residues. The CDR3 nucleotides read TGTGCCAGCAGTTTTCAGGCAGGACAGACCTACGAGCAGTACTTC. As protein: CASSFQAGQTYEQYF.

This sequence joins TRBV19 and TRBJ1-1, with D perhaps TRBD1 (6 bases). Per the germline V gene, CDR1 is LNHDA and CDR2 is SQIVND (reference sequence). V was clipped by 4 bases and J by 5 bases, with 14 bases between them. The CDR3 sequence is 14 residues long. CDR3: CASSSFRGRTEAFF. CDR3 in DNA: TGTGCCAGTAGTAGTTTCAGGGGACGGACTGAAGCTTTCTTT.

The chain carries TRBV6-2 or TRBV6-3 and TRBJ1-1, with a tentative D call TRBD1 (6 bases). The CDR3 runs 11 residues. V was cut by 5 bases and J by 5 bases, with 6 bases left in between. Germline CDR1 reads MNHEY; CDR2 reads SVGEGT. CDR3 amino acids: CASSQGTEAFF. CDR3 DNA: TGTGCCAGCAGTCAGGGGACTGAAGCTTTCTTT.

This chain links TRBV27 with TRBJ2-3, with 8 bases lining up with TRBD2. The CDR3 totals 19 residues. Per germline, CDR1 MNHEY and CDR2 SMNVEV (reference sequence). V was clipped by 4 bases and J by 3 bases; unmatched bases: 18. The CDR3 here is CASSSRMAASGSGTDTQYF. DNA for the CDR3: TGTGCCAGCAGTTCAAGGATGGCCGCCAGCGGGAGTGGGACAGATACGCAGTATTTT.

This chain connects TRBV5-1 to TRBJ2-1; D possibly corresponds to TRBD1 (6 bases). V lost 1 base to trimming and J lost 4 bases, with 12 bases between them. The CDR3 contains 15 residues. Germline values: CDR1 SGHRS, CDR2 YFSETQ. The CDR3 loop reads CASSLQGHLYNEQFF. The CDR3 nucleotides are TGCGCCAGCAGCTTGCAGGGACATCTATACAATGAGCAGTTCTTC.

The chain has TRBV7-8 and TRBJ2-2; D is undetermined. The germline gives CDR1 SGHVS, CDR2 FQNEAQ. The CDR3 loop spans 12 amino acids. V dropped 6 bases and J dropped 6 bases, with 8 bases sitting between them. CDR3 amino acids: CASRVVAGELFF. The CDR3 bases are TGTGCCAGCAGGGTAGTGGCCGGGGAGCTGTTTTTT.

The rearrangement links TRBV11-1 to TRBJ2-2; tentatively, D is TRBD2 (5 bases). V was clipped by 2 bases and J by 5 bases, with 12 bases between them. The CDR3 is 15 amino acids. CDR1 is SGHAT and CDR2 is FQDESV in the germline V gene (reference sequence). DNA of the CDR3: TGTGCCAGCAGCTTACTAGCCGACGCGACCGGGGAGCTGTTTTTT. Translating it yields CASSLLADATGELFF.

The chain joins TRBV6-5 to TRBJ1-5; no definite D call. The CDR3 is 13 residues long. CDR1 and CDR2 from the germline V gene are MNHEY and SVGAGI. The ends were cut back, 6 bases at V and 4 bases at J, with 10 bases in the middle. The CDR3 here is CASRHDKNQPQHF. CDR3 sequence (DNA): TGTGCCAGCAGACACGACAAGAATCAGCCCCAGCATTTT.

The chain combines TRBV6-2 or TRBV6-3 with TRBJ1-2, with D maybe TRBD1 (5 bases). CDR1 is MNHEY, CDR2 SVGEGT, per germline. CDR3 length equals 14 residues. Trimming cost V 3 bases and J 4 bases, with 12 bases left between them. CDR3 coding DNA: TGTGCCAGCAGTTATCAGCAGGGAGGCTATGGCTACACCTTC. Protein sequence: CASSYQQGGYGYTF.

This clone was seen repeatedly, ten times or more. J is TRBJ2-1 and V is TRBV6-4; D unclear. CDR3 length: 13 amino acids. Looked up from germline, CDR1 is MRHNA and CDR2 is SNTAGT. Trimming pared 2 bases from V and 6 bases from J, leaving 8 bases between. The chain's CDR3 is CASSDRSFNEQFF. CDR3 nucleotide sequence: TGTGCCAGCAGTGACCGGTCGTTCAATGAGCAGTTCTTC.

V and J are TRBV6-5 and TRBJ2-3; TRBD2 might be the D (6 bases). CDR1 is MNHEY, CDR2 SVGAGI, per germline. V was trimmed by 7 bases and J by 0 bases, leaving 14 bases between them. This CDR3 is 15 amino acids long. CDR3 sequence (DNA): TGTGCCAGCACCGTCGGGGGATCTAGCACAGATACGCAGTATTTT. This codes for CASTVGGSSTDTQYF.

V gene TRBV7-9 combines with J gene TRBJ2-7; possible D gene TRBD1, 6 bases. The germline V gene has CDR1 SEHNR and CDR2 FQNEAQ (reference sequence). V was pared by 5 bases and J by 10 bases, with 15 bases between. CDR3 length: 12 residues. The CDR3 sequence is CASSPTQGLQYF. DNA of the CDR3: TGTGCCAGCAGCCCAACACAGGGTCTCCAGTACTTC.

CDR3 coding DNA: TGTGCCAGCAGCAAGGAGGTCAGCTATGGCTACACCTTC. Protein sequence: CASSKEVSYGYTF. The chain couples TRBV7-8 to TRBJ1-2; D ambiguous. V was shortened by 5 bases and J by 4 bases, with 11 bases between the two germline ends. Germline V lookup: CDR1 SGHVS, CDR2 FQNEAQ. The CDR3 length is 13 residues.

The chain links TRBV6-1 to TRBJ1-2; D is ambiguous. The CDR3 runs 13 residues. Germline CDR1 reads MNHNS; CDR2 reads SASEGT. Trimming cost V 2 bases and J 8 bases, with 12 bases left between them. The CDR3 loop reads CASSEWSGEGYTF. The CDR3 DNA sequence: TGTGCCAGCAGTGAATGGTCCGGGGAGGGCTACACCTTC.